The rows below give T cell receptor beta chains drawn from one sample of a study of long-term antiretroviral therapy in people with HIV. Profiling relied on immunoSEQ multiplex PCR, and the TCRdb table lists in-frame clones only, not all of them. The sample includes over 15,000 clones, around 77% of them seen just once. Sequences were derived from unsorted PBMCs, sampled roughly 2.2 years before starting antiretroviral therapy. The source is a man between 25 and 39 years old with HIV. Both conserved end residues are part of each CDR3. The order of the fields is D gene, clone size, J gene, V gene, CDR3 DNA, CDR3 protein. A D gene is named only where the DNA matches it firmly. The size field is filled for only some rows; it gives once, few, many or a size class.

d_gene: TRBD1; abundance: once; j_gene: TRBJ2-5; v_gene: TRBV9; CDR3nt: TGTGCCAGCAGCGCCAGCACCGCGGGACAGGGGGCGATCCGGCAAGAGACCCAGTACTTC; CDR3aa: CASSASTAGQGAIRQETQYF
d_gene: TRBD2; abundance: .; j_gene: TRBJ2-7; v_gene: TRBV6-1; CDR3nt: TGTGCCAGCAGTGGTAGCATGGGAGGACTAGTCTACGAGCAGTACTTC; CDR3aa: CASSGSMGGLVYEQYF
d_gene: .; abundance: .; j_gene: TRBJ2-7; v_gene: TRBV10-2; CDR3nt: TGCGCCAGCAGTGCGGATTTTTACGAGCAGTACTTC; CDR3aa: CASSADFYEQYF
d_gene: TRBD2; abundance: .; j_gene: TRBJ2-7; v_gene: TRBV11-2; CDR3nt: TGTGCCAGCAGCCAAATGCTAGCGGGAGGCTACGAGCAGTACTTC; CDR3aa: CASSQMLAGGYEQYF
d_gene: .; abundance: .; j_gene: TRBJ2-5; v_gene: TRBV5-6; CDR3nt: TGTGCCAGCAGCCGGGGTGGGGGATCCCCAGGCGAGACCCAGTACTTC; CDR3aa: CASSRGGGSPGETQYF
d_gene: TRBD1; abundance: few; j_gene: TRBJ1-1; v_gene: TRBV10-3; CDR3nt: TGTGCCAGCAGGGAGGGACAGGGGGCGCCTCGAGCTTTCTTT; CDR3aa: CASREGQGAPRAFF
d_gene: .; abundance: .; j_gene: TRBJ2-7; v_gene: TRBV10-1; CDR3nt: TGCGCCAGCAGTGAAACCGGGAGCCCCGGGGAGGTGCAGTACTTC; CDR3aa: CASSETGSPGEVQYF
d_gene: .; abundance: .; j_gene: TRBJ2-7; v_gene: TRBV4-3; CDR3nt: TGCGCCAGCAGCCAATATGGCGGGCCCTACGAGCAGTACTTC; CDR3aa: CASSQYGGPYEQYF
d_gene: TRBD1; abundance: .; j_gene: TRBJ1-1; v_gene: TRBV11-1; CDR3nt: TGTGCCAGCAGCTTAGGACAGGGGTTTGAAGCTTTCTTT; CDR3aa: CASSLGQGFEAFF
d_gene: .; abundance: .; j_gene: TRBJ2-5; v_gene: TRBV18; CDR3nt: TGTGCCAGCTCAATGTTGGCAAGCGAAGAGACCCAGTACTTC; CDR3aa: CASSMLASEETQYF
d_gene: .; abundance: .; j_gene: TRBJ1-4; v_gene: TRBV10-1; CDR3nt: TGCGCCAGCAGTGAAGGTAGCCTGAGTGAAAAACTGTTTTTT; CDR3aa: CASSEGSLSEKLFF
d_gene: TRBD1; abundance: .; j_gene: TRBJ1-1; v_gene: TRBV4-1; CDR3nt: TGCGCCAGCAGCCAAGATCAGGGGGCCTCAACTGAAGCTTTCTTT; CDR3aa: CASSQDQGASTEAFF
d_gene: .; abundance: .; j_gene: TRBJ2-7; v_gene: TRBV10-3; CDR3nt: TGTGCCATCAAAGGGGACAACGAGGACGAGCAGTACTTC; CDR3aa: CAIKGDNEDEQYF
d_gene: .; abundance: .; j_gene: TRBJ2-1; v_gene: TRBV6-4; CDR3nt: TGTGCCAGCAGTCTAGCGACGTACAATGAGCAGTTCTTC; CDR3aa: CASSLATYNEQFF
d_gene: .; abundance: .; j_gene: TRBJ2-3; v_gene: TRBV9; CDR3nt: TGTGCCACCCCCGGAGATACGCAGTATTTT; CDR3aa: CATPGDTQYF